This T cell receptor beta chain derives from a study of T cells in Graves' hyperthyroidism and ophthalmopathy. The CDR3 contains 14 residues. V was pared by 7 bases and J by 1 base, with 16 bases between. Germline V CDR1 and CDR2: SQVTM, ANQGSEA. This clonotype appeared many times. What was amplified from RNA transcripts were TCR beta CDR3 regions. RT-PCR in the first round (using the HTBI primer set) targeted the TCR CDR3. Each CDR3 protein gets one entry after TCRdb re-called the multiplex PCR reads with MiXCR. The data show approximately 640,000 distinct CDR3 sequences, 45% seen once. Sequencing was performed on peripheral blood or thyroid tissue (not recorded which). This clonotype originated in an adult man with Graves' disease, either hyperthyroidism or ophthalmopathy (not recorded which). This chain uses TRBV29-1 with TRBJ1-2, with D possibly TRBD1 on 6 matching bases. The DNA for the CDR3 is TGCAGCGCGACGGGGGCAGGATATAACTATGGCTACACCTTC. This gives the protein CSATGAGYNYGYTF.